This TCR beta chain came from a study of post-analysis software for immune sequencing data. As for the study in general: Relapsing-remitting, secondary progressive and progressive-relapsing multiple sclerosis courses were included.

Germline loops: CDR1 MNHEY, CDR2 SVGEGT. With V trimmed by 8 bases and J by 2 bases, 8 bases remained unmatched. This CDR3 has 14 residues. On this clonotype: Its target is not known.

Notes on the study in general: Controls' normalized Chao1 diversity significantly exceeded that of multiple sclerosis patients. With TRBV5-6, TRBV5-1 and TRBV20-1 included, about five TRBV segments were more frequent in patients than in controls. The authors found that F measure strongly co-clustered same-batch samples.

Researchers reported that TCR beta cDNA libraries carried unique molecular identifiers. There were about 0.95 to 11 million T cells, and 450,000 to 550,000 cDNA molecules came from them. A single record per CDR3 protein comes from TCRdb applying MiXCR to the PCR reads. The top ten clones hold 4.5% to 7.5% of a sample with roughly 570,000 distinct CDR3 sequences, 34% of them seen once. Sequenced input: blood. This TCR was sampled from a girl aged 2-17 years with multiple sclerosis. This chain uses TRBV6-2 or TRBV6-3 with TRBJ1-2; 7 bases map to TRBD1. As DNA, the CDR3 is TGTGCCAGCCGGCCTCAGGGGGAGAACTATGGCTACACCTTC. Translating it yields CASRPQGENYGYTF.